A selection of T cell receptor beta chains follows, all from one sample in a study of blood T cells in healthy people across ages. TCRdb independently ran MiXCR on the 5' RACE reads; one entry per CDR3 protein. The table lists about 800,000 distinct CDR3 sequences, 25% of them singletons, with roughly 3.8% in the top ten. This same sample was also part of a study on T cells of mothers and their children.

Sequenced sample: blood. These receptors were obtained from a boy aged 10-17 years in good health. CDR3s include the opening cysteine and the closing phenylalanine or tryptophan. The order of the fields is clone size, V gene, D gene, J gene, CDR3 DNA, CDR3 protein. A D gene is named only where the DNA matches it firmly. The size field is filled for only some rows; it gives once, few, many or a size class.

clone_size: .
v_call: TRBV9
d_call: .
j_call: TRBJ1-2
cdr3_nt: TGTGCCAGCAGCGTAGTCGGGGGGTCCTATGGCCACACCTTC
cdr3_aa: CASSVVGGSYGHTF

clone_size: many
v_call: TRBV18
d_call: TRBD1
j_call: TRBJ2-3
cdr3_nt: TGTGCCAGCTCACCAGACAGGGGCGATACGCAGTATTTT
cdr3_aa: CASSPDRGDTQYF

clone_size: few
v_call: TRBV27
d_call: .
j_call: TRBJ2-3
cdr3_nt: TGTGCCAGCAGTTTTAATCCGCTAGGAGGTACAGATACGCAGTATTTT
cdr3_aa: CASSFNPLGGTDTQYF

clone_size: few
v_call: TRBV21-1
d_call: .
j_call: TRBJ2-2
cdr3_nt: TGTGCCAGCAGCAAAGTGGTGGGGACGCGGCAGGGGAACACCGGGGAGCTGTTTTTT
cdr3_aa: CASSKVVGTRQGNTGELFF

clone_size: few
v_call: TRBV10-3
d_call: TRBD2
j_call: TRBJ2-1
cdr3_nt: TGTGCCATCAGTGTAGCGGGGAGAGACAATGAGCAGTTCTTC
cdr3_aa: CAISVAGRDNEQFF

clone_size: few
v_call: TRBV21-1
d_call: .
j_call: TRBJ2-3
cdr3_nt: TGTGCCAGCAGCAACCGACTAGCGGGAGGCACAGATACGCAGTATTTT
cdr3_aa: CASSNRLAGGTDTQYF

clone_size: .
v_call: TRBV28
d_call: .
j_call: TRBJ2-2
cdr3_nt: TGTGCCAGCAGTTTATCAGGGGTTGCGGCTATCTTCACCGGGGAGCTGTTTTTT
cdr3_aa: CASSLSGVAAIFTGELFF

clone_size: few
v_call: TRBV20-1
d_call: .
j_call: TRBJ1-3
cdr3_nt: TGCAGTGCTAGGTGGGGTCGTTCGGGAAACACCATATATTTT
cdr3_aa: CSARWGRSGNTIYF

clone_size: few
v_call: TRBV7-2
d_call: .
j_call: TRBJ2-1
cdr3_nt: TGTGCCAGCAGCCATCTCGGAGTGGACAATGAGCAGTTCTTC
cdr3_aa: CASSHLGVDNEQFF

clone_size: .
v_call: TRBV20-1
d_call: .
j_call: TRBJ1-2
cdr3_nt: TGCAGTGCTAGAGAATACAGGACAGCTAACTATGGCTACACCTTC
cdr3_aa: CSAREYRTANYGYTF

clone_size: once
v_call: TRBV6-1
d_call: TRBD1
j_call: TRBJ2-7
cdr3_nt: TGTGCCAGCACCTGGGACAGTTTAGGCTACGAGCAGTACTTC
cdr3_aa: CASTWDSLGYEQYF

clone_size: .
v_call: TRBV28
d_call: TRBD1
j_call: TRBJ1-2
cdr3_nt: TGTGCCAGCAGCCGTCCCGGGACAGGGCGCTATGGCTACACCTTC
cdr3_aa: CASSRPGTGRYGYTF

clone_size: .
v_call: TRBV14
d_call: .
j_call: TRBJ2-1
cdr3_nt: TGTGCCAGCAGCAGACCCATCACAGGGGGGGTCCCAAATGAGCAGTTCTTC
cdr3_aa: CASSRPITGGVPNEQFF

clone_size: few
v_call: TRBV28
d_call: .
j_call: TRBJ2-5
cdr3_nt: TGTGCCAGCAGAAGACTGGGGCATCAAGAGACCCAGTACTTC
cdr3_aa: CASRRLGHQETQYF

clone_size: .
v_call: TRBV10-3
d_call: .
j_call: TRBJ2-5
cdr3_nt: TGTGCCATCAGTGAGGTGAACACAAGACCCCAAGAGACCCAGTACTTC
cdr3_aa: CAISEVNTRPQETQYF

clone_size: .
v_call: TRBV7-6
d_call: .
j_call: TRBJ2-6
cdr3_nt: TGTGCCAGCAGCTTTGAGGGGCCTGGGGCCAACGTCCTGACTTTC
cdr3_aa: CASSFEGPGANVLTF

clone_size: few
v_call: TRBV29-1
d_call: .
j_call: TRBJ1-1
cdr3_nt: TGCAGCGTGGATACACCGGGACATTACACTGAAGCTTTCTTT
cdr3_aa: CSVDTPGHYTEAFF

clone_size: .
v_call: TRBV6-5
d_call: .
j_call: TRBJ2-3
cdr3_nt: TGTGCCAGCAGTTACTCCCCTTTCGGTGGCACAGATACGCAGTATTTT
cdr3_aa: CASSYSPFGGTDTQYF

clone_size: few
v_call: TRBV28
d_call: .
j_call: TRBJ2-3
cdr3_nt: TGTGCCAGCAGTTTAGTGAGAGACGGGGGTAGCACAGATACGCAGTATTTT
cdr3_aa: CASSLVRDGGSTDTQYF

clone_size: few
v_call: TRBV7-9
d_call: TRBD1
j_call: TRBJ2-7
cdr3_nt: TGTGCCAGCAGAGAGCCGGGACAGCTTCCTACAAGCGTCTTC
cdr3_aa: CASREPGQLPTSVF

clone_size: once
v_call: TRBV28
d_call: .
j_call: TRBJ2-1
cdr3_nt: TGTGCCAGCCGTCAGGAGGGACGTTCCGACGAGCAGTTCTTC
cdr3_aa: CASRQEGRSDEQFF

clone_size: few
v_call: TRBV19
d_call: .
j_call: TRBJ2-1
cdr3_nt: TGTGCCAGTAGTATTCTGGGCAATGAGCAGTTCTTC
cdr3_aa: CASSILGNEQFF

clone_size: few
v_call: TRBV4-3
d_call: TRBD1
j_call: TRBJ1-2
cdr3_nt: TGCGCCAGCAGCCAAGTGGACAGGCCTGGTGGCTACACCTTC
cdr3_aa: CASSQVDRPGGYTF

clone_size: few
v_call: TRBV20-1
d_call: TRBD1
j_call: TRBJ1-1
cdr3_nt: TGCAGTGCTAGAGGATTCGTCGGGGACAGGAGAAGGAACACTGAAGCTTTCTTT
cdr3_aa: CSARGFVGDRRRNTEAFF

clone_size: few
v_call: TRBV11-2
d_call: .
j_call: TRBJ2-2
cdr3_nt: TGTGCCAGCAGCTTCCCCTCTAACAGGGTCACGAACACCGGGGAGCTGTTTTTT
cdr3_aa: CASSFPSNRVTNTGELFF

clone_size: few
v_call: TRBV20-1
d_call: .
j_call: TRBJ2-3
cdr3_nt: TGCAGTGCTATTAAAGGGGGGCGACGCACAGATACGCAGTATTTT
cdr3_aa: CSAIKGGRRTDTQYF

clone_size: .
v_call: TRBV20-1
d_call: TRBD2
j_call: TRBJ2-1
cdr3_nt: TGCAGTGCTAATAAGGGACTAGCGGGGGGGAATGAGCAGTTCTTC
cdr3_aa: CSANKGLAGGNEQFF

clone_size: .
v_call: TRBV12-3/TRBV12-4
d_call: .
j_call: TRBJ1-2
cdr3_nt: TGTGCCAGCAGTTTAGGTGACGGGGCAGGTGGCTACACCTTC
cdr3_aa: CASSLGDGAGGYTF

clone_size: few
v_call: TRBV7-8
d_call: TRBD2
j_call: TRBJ2-5
cdr3_nt: TGTGCCAGCAGCCCGTCCGGGGGGCGGGGGGGCCGAGAGACCCAGTACTTC
cdr3_aa: CASSPSGGRGGRETQYF

clone_size: few
v_call: TRBV20-1
d_call: .
j_call: TRBJ1-2
cdr3_nt: TGCAGTGCTAGAGAGGGGGTCGGCTATGGCTACACCTTC
cdr3_aa: CSAREGVGYGYTF

clone_size: .
v_call: TRBV7-2
d_call: .
j_call: TRBJ2-3
cdr3_nt: TGTGCCAGCAGCTTAAGCCGTGCAGATACGCAGTATTTT
cdr3_aa: CASSLSRADTQYF